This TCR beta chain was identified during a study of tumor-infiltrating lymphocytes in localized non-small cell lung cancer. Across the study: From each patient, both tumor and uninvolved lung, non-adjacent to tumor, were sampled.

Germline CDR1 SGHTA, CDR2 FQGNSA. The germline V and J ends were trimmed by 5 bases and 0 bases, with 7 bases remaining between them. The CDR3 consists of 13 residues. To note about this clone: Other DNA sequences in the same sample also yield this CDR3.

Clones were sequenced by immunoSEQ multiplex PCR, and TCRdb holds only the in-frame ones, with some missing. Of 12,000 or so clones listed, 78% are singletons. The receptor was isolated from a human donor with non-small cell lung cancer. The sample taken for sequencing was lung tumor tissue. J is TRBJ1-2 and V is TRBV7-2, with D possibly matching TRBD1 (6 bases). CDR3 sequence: CASSGQTNYGYTF. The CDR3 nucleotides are TGTGCCAGCAGCGGACAGACTAACTATGGCTACACCTTC.